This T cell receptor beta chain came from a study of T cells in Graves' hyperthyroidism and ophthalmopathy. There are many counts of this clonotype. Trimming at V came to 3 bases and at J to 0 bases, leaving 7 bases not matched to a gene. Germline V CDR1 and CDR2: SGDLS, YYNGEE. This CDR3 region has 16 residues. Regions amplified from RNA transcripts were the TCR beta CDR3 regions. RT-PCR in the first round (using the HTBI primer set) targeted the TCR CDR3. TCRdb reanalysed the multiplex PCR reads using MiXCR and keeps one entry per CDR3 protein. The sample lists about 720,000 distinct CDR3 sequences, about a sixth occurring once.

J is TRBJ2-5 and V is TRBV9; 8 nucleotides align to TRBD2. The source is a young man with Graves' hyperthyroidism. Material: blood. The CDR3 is CASSEGVAGYQETQYF. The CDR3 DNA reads TGTGCCAGCAGCGAGGGGGTAGCGGGGTACCAAGAGACCCAGTACTTC.